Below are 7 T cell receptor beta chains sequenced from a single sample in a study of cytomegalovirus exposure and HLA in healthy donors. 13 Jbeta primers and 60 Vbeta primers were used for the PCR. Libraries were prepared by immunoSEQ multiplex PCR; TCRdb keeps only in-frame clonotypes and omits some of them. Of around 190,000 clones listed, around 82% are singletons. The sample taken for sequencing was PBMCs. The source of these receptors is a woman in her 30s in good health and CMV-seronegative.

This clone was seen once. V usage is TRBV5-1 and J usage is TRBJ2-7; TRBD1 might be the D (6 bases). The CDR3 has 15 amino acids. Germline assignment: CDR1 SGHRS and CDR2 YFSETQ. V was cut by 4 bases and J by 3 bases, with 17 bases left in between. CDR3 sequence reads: CASSLGTPWVYEQYF. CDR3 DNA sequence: TGCGCCAGCAGCCTCGGGACACCGTGGGTCTACGAGCAGTACTTC. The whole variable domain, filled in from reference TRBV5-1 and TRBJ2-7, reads KAGVTQTPRYLIKTRGQQVTLSCSPISGHRSVSWYQQTPGQGLQFLFEYFSETQRNKGNFPGRFSGRQFSNSRSEMNVSTLELGDSALYLCASSLGTPWVYEQYFGPGTRLTVT.

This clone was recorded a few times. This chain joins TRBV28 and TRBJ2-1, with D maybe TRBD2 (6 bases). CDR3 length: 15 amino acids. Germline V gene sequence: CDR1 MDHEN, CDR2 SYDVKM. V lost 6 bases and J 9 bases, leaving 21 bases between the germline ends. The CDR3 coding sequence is TGTGCCAGCAGACCCACTCGAGGGAGGCCCACTGAGCAGTTCTTC. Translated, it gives CASRPTRGRPTEQFF.

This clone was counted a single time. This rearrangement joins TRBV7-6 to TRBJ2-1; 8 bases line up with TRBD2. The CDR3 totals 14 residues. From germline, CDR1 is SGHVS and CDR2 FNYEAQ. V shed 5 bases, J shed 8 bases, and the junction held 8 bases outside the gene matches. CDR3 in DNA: TGTGCCAGCAGCGCCCGTCGGGGGGGAGATGAGCAGTTCTTC. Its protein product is CASSARRGGDEQFF.

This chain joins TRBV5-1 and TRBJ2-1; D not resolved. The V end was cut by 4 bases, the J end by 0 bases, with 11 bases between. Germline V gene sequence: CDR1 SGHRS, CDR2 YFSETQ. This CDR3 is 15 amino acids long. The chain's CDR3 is CASSPERSSYNEQFF. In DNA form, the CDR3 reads TGCGCCAGCAGCCCCGAGAGAAGCTCCTACAATGAGCAGTTCTTC.

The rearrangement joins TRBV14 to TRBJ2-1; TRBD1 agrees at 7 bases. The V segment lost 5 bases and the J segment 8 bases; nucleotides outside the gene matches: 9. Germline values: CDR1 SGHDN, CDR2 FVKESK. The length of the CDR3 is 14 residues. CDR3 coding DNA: TGTGCCAGCAGCTACAGACAGGGTAACTATGAGCAGTTCTTC. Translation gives CASSYRQGNYEQFF.

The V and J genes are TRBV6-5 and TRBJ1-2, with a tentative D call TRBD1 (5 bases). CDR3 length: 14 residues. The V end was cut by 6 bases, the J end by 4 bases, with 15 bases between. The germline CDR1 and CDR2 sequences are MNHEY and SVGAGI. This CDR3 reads CASRLQGIGYGYTF. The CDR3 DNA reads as TGTGCCAGCAGACTCCAGGGTATCGGCTATGGCTACACCTTC.

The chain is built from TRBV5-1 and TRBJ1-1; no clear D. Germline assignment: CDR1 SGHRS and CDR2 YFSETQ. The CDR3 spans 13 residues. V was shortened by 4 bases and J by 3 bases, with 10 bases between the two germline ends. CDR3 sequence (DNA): TGCGCCAGCAGCGTGTGGGAGGACACTGAAGCTTTCTTT. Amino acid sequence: CASSVWEDTEAFF.